This entry concerns a single T cell receptor (beta chain). The sample is drawn from a study of patients and donors after allogeneic stem cell transplantation. Germline V gene data show CDR1 as MNHNS and CDR2 as SASEGT. The V and J ends lost 6 bases and 13 bases respectively, with 19 bases between them. CDR3 length equals 13 residues. A single record per CDR3 protein comes from TCRdb applying MiXCR to the RT-PCR reads. There are some 90,000 distinct CDR3 sequences in the sample; around 48% occur only once, and approximately 60% lies in the top ten. Sequenced input: blood, either unsorted or a sorted T cell fraction (not recorded which). The chain carries TRBV6-1 and TRBJ1-3, with D possibly being TRBD1 (5 bases). The clonotype was recovered from a human donor who was either an allogeneic HSCT recipient or a stem cell or donor lymphocyte infusion donor (not recorded which). It is not recorded whose cells these are; they may come from a transplant donor. The CDR3 protein is CASSPGPKADIYF. The CDR3 DNA reads TGTGCCAGCAGCCCGGGGCCCAAGGCCGATATATATTTT.